This T cell receptor (beta chain) was documented in a study of T-cell memory formation after mild COVID-19. A note on this clonotype: Its antigen is as yet unknown.

The TCR alpha and TCR beta cDNA libraries, bearing sample barcodes and UMIs, were generated by 5'RACE using constant-segment primers. One entry per CDR3 protein, called by TCRdb with MiXCR from the 5' RACE reads. The sample contains approximately 430,000 distinct CDR3 sequences, under 25% of which appear only once. This CDR3 has 16 amino acids. Trimming left V 1 base short and J 5 bases short, with 15 bases between. CDR1 is MGHRA, CDR2 YSYEKL, per germline. Overall study results and limits: Pre-infection memory carried some responding clones, suggesting that cross-reactive memory joined. Contracting clones localized mainly to CM and EM when CD4+ and mainly to EMRA when CD8+.

Input material: PBMCs or a T cell subset sorted from them (not recorded which). The J gene is TRBJ2-1, the V gene TRBV4-1; D is perhaps TRBD1 (6 bases). The sequence was obtained from an adult woman who had mild COVID-19 (a few samples of this study predate the infection). Cell type and time point are not known. The CDR3 spells CASSQAGQPLNNEQFF. CDR3 nucleotides: TGCGCCAGCAGCCAAGCGGGACAACCCTTGAACAATGAGCAGTTCTTC.